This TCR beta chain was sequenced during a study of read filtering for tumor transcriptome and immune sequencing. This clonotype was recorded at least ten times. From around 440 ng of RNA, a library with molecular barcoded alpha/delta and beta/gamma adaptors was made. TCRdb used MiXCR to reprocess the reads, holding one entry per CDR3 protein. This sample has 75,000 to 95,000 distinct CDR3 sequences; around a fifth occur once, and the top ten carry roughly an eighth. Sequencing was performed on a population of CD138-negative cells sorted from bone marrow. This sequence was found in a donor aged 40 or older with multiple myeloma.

The CDR3 DNA reads TGCGCCAGCAGCTTGGGAATTCAAGGAGATACGCAGTATTTT. Amino acids: CASSLGIQGDTQYF. The V call is TRBV5-1, the J call TRBJ2-3; D is ambiguous. The CDR3 runs to 14 residues. Deletions cut 0 bases from V and 5 bases from J, with 10 bases between. The V gene's germline CDR1 is SGHRS and CDR2 YFSETQ. The whole variable domain, filled in from reference TRBV5-1 and TRBJ2-3, reads KAGVTQTPRYLIKTRGQQVTLSCSPISGHRSVSWYQQTPGQGLQFLFEYFSETQRNKGNFPGRFSGRQFSNSRSEMNVSTLELGDSALYLCASSLGIQGDTQYFGPGTRLTVL.